This TCR beta chain derives from a study of vaccination and CD4 T cells after COVID-19. About the study: Samples taken post-COVID came a median around 93 days after diagnosis, ranging from 35 to 161. Overlapping SARS-CoV-2, HCoV-NL63, HCoV-OC43 and HCoV-229E spike peptides stimulated the cells.

Treatment reported: roughly 10-day PBMC culture with coronavirus spike peptide pools or control peptides (ViraFEST assay). ViraFEST used peptide pools to expand antigen-specific T cells, then sequenced TCRs. The assay that was used to sequence DNA from cultured CD4+ T cells was the Oncomine TCR Beta short-read assay. One entry per CDR3 protein results from TCRdb running MiXCR on the PCR reads. The sample shows under 20,000 distinct CDR3 sequences, more than 25% of them seen only once. As for this clonotype: Its specificity is unknown. A read error may account for a junction end that differs from germline.

CDR1 and CDR2 (germline): SQVTM, ANQGSEA. This CDR3 spans 13 amino acids. The chain employs TRBV29-1 and TRBJ1-3; 9 positions agree with TRBD1. Sequenced material: cultured CD4+ T cells from blood. The TCR comes from a human donor with COVID-19. CDR3 bases: TGCAGCGTCGAAGGGACAGGGACAAACACCATATATTTT. It encodes CSVEGTGTNTIYF.